A selection of T cell receptor beta chains follows, all from one sample in a study of blood T cell repertoires in COVID-19. TCRdb's copy holds only in-frame clones and misses some; the assay was immunoSEQ multiplex PCR. This sample has 150,000 to 200,000 clones; about 89% occur once, and the top ten carry approximately 3.5%. Specimen: peripheral blood. The source of these receptors is a man between 65 and 85 years old with acute or convalescent COVID-19. CDR3s include the opening cysteine and the closing phenylalanine or tryptophan. A D gene is named only where the DNA matches it firmly. Clone size is stated in some rows and not others, as once, few, many or a class when expanded.

abundance: -; j_gene: TRBJ2-1; v_gene: TRBV28; d_gene: -; CDR3aa: CASSIPVRNEQFF; CDR3nt: TGTGCCAGCAGTATCCCGGTGCGGAATGAGCAGTTCTTC
abundance: -; j_gene: TRBJ1-2; v_gene: TRBV5-1; d_gene: TRBD1; CDR3aa: CASSLTRDSIYGYTF; CDR3nt: TGCGCCAGCAGCTTGACCCGGGACAGCATCTATGGCTACACCTTC
abundance: few; j_gene: TRBJ2-3; v_gene: TRBV19; d_gene: -; CDR3aa: CASSMGPSATSTDTQYF; CDR3nt: TGTGCCAGTAGTATGGGGCCTAGCGCTACTAGCACAGATACGCAGTATTTT
abundance: -; j_gene: TRBJ2-6; v_gene: TRBV5-1; d_gene: -; CDR3aa: CASSPGQSGANVLTF; CDR3nt: TGCGCCAGCAGCCCTGGGCAATCCGGGGCCAACGTCCTGACTTTC
abundance: once; j_gene: TRBJ2-1; v_gene: TRBV2; d_gene: TRBD2; CDR3aa: CASTKRGGLNEQFF; CDR3nt: TGTGCCAGCACGAAGCGGGGGGGCCTCAATGAGCAGTTCTTC
abundance: -; j_gene: TRBJ2-3; v_gene: TRBV4-1; d_gene: TRBD2; CDR3aa: CASRGAGATDTQYF; CDR3nt: TGCGCCAGCAGGGGAGCGGGGGCCACAGATACGCAGTATTTT
abundance: -; j_gene: TRBJ1-2; v_gene: TRBV10-1; d_gene: -; CDR3aa: CASSEGENYGYTF; CDR3nt: TGCGCCAGCAGTGAGGGGGAGAACTATGGCTACACCTTC
abundance: -; j_gene: TRBJ2-1; v_gene: TRBV2; d_gene: -; CDR3aa: CASRLTGSDNEQFF; CDR3nt: TGTGCCAGCAGGCTAACCGGGTCCGACAATGAGCAGTTCTTC
abundance: -; j_gene: TRBJ1-1; v_gene: TRBV30; d_gene: TRBD1; CDR3aa: CAWSVGGSTEAFF; CDR3nt: TGTGCCTGGAGTGTAGGGGGCAGCACTGAAGCTTTCTTT
abundance: -; j_gene: TRBJ2-4; v_gene: TRBV19; d_gene: -; CDR3aa: CASSMGGEGVQNIQYF; CDR3nt: TGTGCCAGTAGTATGGGTGGCGAAGGGGTCCAAAACATTCAGTACTTC
abundance: -; j_gene: TRBJ1-5; v_gene: TRBV9; d_gene: -; CDR3aa: CASSIFGGGQPQHF; CDR3nt: TGTGCCAGCAGTATATTCGGGGGTGGCCAGCCCCAGCATTTT
abundance: -; j_gene: TRBJ2-7; v_gene: TRBV30; d_gene: -; CDR3aa: CAWKRTYEQYF; CDR3nt: TGTGCCTGGAAGAGGACCTACGAGCAGTACTTC
abundance: -; j_gene: TRBJ1-1; v_gene: TRBV18; d_gene: -; CDR3aa: CASSPAGKRNTEAFF; CDR3nt: TGTGCCAGCTCACCAGCGGGGAAAAGGAACACTGAAGCTTTCTTT
abundance: few; j_gene: TRBJ1-2; v_gene: TRBV30; d_gene: TRBD1; CDR3aa: CAWDSDRGNGYTF; CDR3nt: TGTGCCTGGGATTCGGACAGGGGTAATGGCTACACCTTC
abundance: -; j_gene: TRBJ1-2; v_gene: TRBV5-1; d_gene: -; CDR3aa: CASSPTTDSYGYTF; CDR3nt: TGCGCCAGCAGCCCAACGACAGACAGCTATGGCTACACCTTC
abundance: once; j_gene: TRBJ2-7; v_gene: TRBV7-8; d_gene: TRBD1; CDR3aa: CASSLVGTDSYEQYF; CDR3nt: TGTGCCAGCAGCTTAGTTGGGACAGACTCCTACGAGCAGTACTTC
abundance: -; j_gene: TRBJ1-1; v_gene: TRBV19; d_gene: -; CDR3aa: CASSGSILRGTEAFF; CDR3nt: TGTGCCAGTAGTGGGAGCATCCTCAGAGGAACTGAAGCTTTCTTT
abundance: -; j_gene: TRBJ1-2; v_gene: TRBV28; d_gene: TRBD1; CDR3aa: CASIEAGGYDGYTF; CDR3nt: TGTGCCAGCATCGAGGCAGGGGGGTATGATGGCTACACCTTC
abundance: -; j_gene: TRBJ2-7; v_gene: TRBV5-1; d_gene: TRBD1; CDR3aa: CASSPYPGTGVEQYF; CDR3nt: TGCGCCAGCAGCCCGTACCCCGGGACAGGGGTTGAGCAGTACTTC
abundance: -; j_gene: TRBJ1-1; v_gene: TRBV9; d_gene: -; CDR3aa: CASSVEYSTEAFF; CDR3nt: TGTGCCAGCAGCGTAGAGTATAGCACTGAAGCTTTCTTT
abundance: once; j_gene: TRBJ2-2; v_gene: TRBV7-2; d_gene: -; CDR3aa: CASSFDTDTGELFF; CDR3nt: TGTGCCAGCAGCTTTGATACGGACACCGGGGAGCTGTTTTTT
abundance: -; j_gene: TRBJ2-3; v_gene: TRBV7-6; d_gene: TRBD2; CDR3aa: CASSLEPSGIDRDTQYF; CDR3nt: TGTGCCAGCAGCTTAGAACCTAGCGGGATCGATCGAGATACGCAGTATTTT
abundance: -; j_gene: TRBJ1-1; v_gene: TRBV10-2; d_gene: -; CDR3aa: CASREGLEAFF; CDR3nt: TGCGCCAGCAGGGAGGGACTTGAAGCTTTCTTT